Shown below are 15 T cell receptor beta chains from a single sample sequenced in a study of radiotherapy plus CTLA-4 blockade in lung cancer. Sequenced by immunoSEQ multiplex PCR; TCRdb stores in-frame clones only, minus some. The sample has approximately 94,000 clones, around 83% seen once. The sample consisted of peripheral blood, taken from a patient treated with radiotherapy plus ipilimumab. The origin of the receptors is a human donor with non-small cell lung cancer that progressed on radiotherapy plus ipilimumab.

V is TRBV7-9 and J is TRBJ2-1; TRBD2 matches at 7 bases. The germline V gene encodes CDR1 SEHNR and CDR2 FQNEAQ (reference sequence). Germline trimming cut 7 bases from V and 2 bases from J; bases unmatched to any gene: 5. The length of the CDR3 is 14 residues. CDR3 coding DNA: TGTGCCAGCACCCAAAGCGGGACCTACAATGAGCAGTTCTTC. This translates into CASTQSGTYNEQFF.

This chain joins TRBV5-6 and TRBJ2-7, with D perhaps TRBD1 (6 bases). The V gene lost 3 bases and the J gene lost 2 bases, with 15 bases spanning the gap. The CDR3 runs 15 residues. The V gene's germline CDR1 is SGHDT and CDR2 YYEEEE. CDR3 amino acids: CASSSPKTGPYEQYV. The CDR3 coding sequence is TGTGCCAGCAGCTCACCGAAGACAGGCCCCTACGAGCAGTACGTC.

As regards this clone: Other DNA sequences from this sample encode an identical CDR3 as well. The V gene is TRBV2, the J gene TRBJ1-1, with D unresolved. Between the trimmed V and J ends, which lost 7 bases and 1 base, there was a span of 7 bases. This CDR3 has 12 residues. Germline CDR1 SNHLY, CDR2 FYNNEI. CDR3 nucleotide sequence: TGTGCCAGCAATAGAGCGAACACTGAAGCTTTCTTT. Protein: CASNRANTEAFF.

This chain links TRBV21-1 with TRBJ2-1; the table gives TRBD2 as D, unverified against the DNA. TRBV21-1 is a documented pseudogene. This CDR3 has 18 residues. The CDR3 coding sequence is TGTGCCAGCAGCAAAGGGGCGGGCGGGAGCCTCGGGGGCAATGAGCAGTTCTTC. Translation gives CASSKGAGGSLGGNEQFF.

The chain employs TRBV7-9 and TRBJ1-5, with TRBD1 matching 8 bases. CDR3 length equals 16 residues. Per germline, CDR1 SEHNR and CDR2 FQNEAQ (reference sequence). The V and J ends lost 1 base and 5 bases, in that order; junction bases with no gene match: 7. The CDR3 spells CASSLGGQGEDQPQHF. As DNA, the CDR3 is TGTGCCAGCAGCTTAGGAGGACAGGGTGAAGATCAGCCCCAGCATTTT. Full variable domain (remainder filled in from reference TRBV7-9 and TRBJ1-5): DTGVSQNPRHKITKRGQNVTFRCDPISEHNRLYWYRQTLGQGPEFLTYFQNEAQLEKSRLLSDRFSAERPKGSFSTLEIQRTEQGDSAMYLCASSLGGQGEDQPQHFGDGTRLSIL.

CDR3 nucleotides: TGTGCCATCAGTGGTGACGGGTACAATGAGCAGTTCTTC. As protein: CAISGDGYNEQFF. The chain carries TRBV10-3 and TRBJ2-1; D ambiguous. Germline V CDR1 and CDR2: ENHRY, SYGVKD. The CDR3 runs to 13 residues. V was cut by 4 bases and J by 4 bases, with 8 bases left in between.

The genes are TRBV5-4 and TRBJ2-3; unclear D gene. Trimming took off 2 bases at V and 3 bases at J, with 10 bases between the two ends. The CDR3 contains 14 residues. The germline V gene has CDR1 SGHNT and CDR2 YYREEE (reference sequence). CDR3 in amino acids: CASSFRQTTDTQYF. The CDR3 bases are TGTGCCAGCAGCTTTCGGCAGACAACAGATACGCAGTATTTT. Full variable domain (outside the CDR3, taken from reference TRBV5-4 and TRBJ2-3): ETGVTQSPTHLIKTRGQQVTLRCSSQSGHNTVSWYQQALGQGPQFIFQYYREEENGRGNFPPRFSGLQFPNYSSELNVNALELDDSALYLCASSFRQTTDTQYFGPGTRLTVL.

The V and J genes are TRBV28 and TRBJ2-1; 9 bases match TRBD2. The ends lost 2 bases at V and 4 bases at J; junction bases unmatched: 6. Germline CDR1 is MDHEN and CDR2 is SYDVKM. The CDR3 extends over 16 amino acids. The CDR3 DNA reads TGTGCCAGCAGTTTAGTTGCGGGAGGGGGTTACAATGAGCAGTTCTTC. This gives the protein CASSLVAGGGYNEQFF.

This clone was seen a few times. This CDR3 reads CSVDSLAGNTEAFF. In nucleotides, the CDR3 is TGCAGCGTTGATAGTCTGGCAGGGAACACTGAAGCTTTCTTT. The gene calls are TRBV29-1 and TRBJ1-1; D is uncertain. The CDR3 length is 14 residues. The V end lost 3 bases, the J end lost 1 base, and 12 bases lay between the germline ends. CDR1 and CDR2 (germline): SQVTM, ANQGSEA.

V and J are TRBV6-6 and TRBJ2-7; D possibly matches TRBD1 or TRBD2 (5 bases each). The CDR3 has 15 amino acids. Trimming removed 0 bases at V and 3 bases at J, with 12 bases between. Germline CDR1 MNHNY, CDR2 SVGAGI (reference sequence). This CDR3 is CASSYSRGVLYEQYF. CDR3 sequence (DNA): TGTGCCAGCAGTTACTCAAGAGGGGTACTCTACGAGCAGTACTTC.

J is TRBJ2-1 and V is TRBV14; 7 nucleotides match TRBD2. Unmatched junction bases numbered 8, after V lost 6 bases and J lost 0 bases. Germline V CDR1 and CDR2: SGHDN, FVKESK. This CDR3 comprises 16 residues. The DNA of the CDR3 is TGTGCCAGCAGATCGGACCCGGGGGGCTCCTACAATGAGCAGTTCTTC. This gives the protein CASRSDPGGSYNEQFF. The variable domain in full, with the rest retrieved from reference TRBV14 and TRBJ2-1, is EAGVTQFPSHSVIEKGQTVTLRCDPISGHDNLYWYRRVMGKEIKFLLHFVKESKQDESGMPNNRFLAERTGGTYSTLKVQPAELEDSGVYFCASRSDPGGSYNEQFFGPGTRLTVL.

V is TRBV19 and J is TRBJ1-5; no definite D call. Germline CDR1 and CDR2: LNHDA and SQIVND (reference sequence). Trimming removed 2 bases at V and 0 bases at J, with 8 bases between. The CDR3 length is 15 residues. The chain's CDR3 is CASSITRDSNQPQHF. The CDR3 DNA is TGTGCCAGTAGTATAACCAGAGATAGCAATCAGCCCCAGCATTTT.

V gene TRBV9 combines with J gene TRBJ2-2; 8 positions match TRBD2. Germline assignment: CDR1 SGDLS and CDR2 YYNGEE. This CDR3 comprises 15 residues. J gave up 2 bases and V 3 bases, and 3 bases lay outside the gene matches. The CDR3 protein is CASSASGRNTGELFF. In DNA, the CDR3 is TGTGCCAGCAGCGCAAGCGGGAGAAACACCGGGGAGCTGTTTTTT.

J is TRBJ1-1 and V is TRBV19, with TRBD1 identical over 9 bases. Germline V gives CDR1 LNHDA, CDR2 SQIVND (reference sequence). Germline trimming cut 3 bases from V and 2 bases from J; bases unmatched to any gene: 1. This CDR3 has 14 amino acids. The CDR3 coding sequence is TGTGCCAGTAGTATGGGACAGGGCAACACTGAAGCTTTCTTT. This translates into CASSMGQGNTEAFF.

The chain carries TRBV30 and TRBJ1-1; D is undetermined. The germline V and J ends were trimmed by 2 bases and 4 bases, with 8 bases remaining between them. Germline V gene lookup returns CDR1 GTSNPN and CDR2 SVGIG (reference sequence). The CDR3 has 12 residues. Here the CDR3 DNA reads TGTGCCTGGAGTTGGCAGAGCACTGAAGCTTTCTTT. Its protein product is CAWSWQSTEAFF.